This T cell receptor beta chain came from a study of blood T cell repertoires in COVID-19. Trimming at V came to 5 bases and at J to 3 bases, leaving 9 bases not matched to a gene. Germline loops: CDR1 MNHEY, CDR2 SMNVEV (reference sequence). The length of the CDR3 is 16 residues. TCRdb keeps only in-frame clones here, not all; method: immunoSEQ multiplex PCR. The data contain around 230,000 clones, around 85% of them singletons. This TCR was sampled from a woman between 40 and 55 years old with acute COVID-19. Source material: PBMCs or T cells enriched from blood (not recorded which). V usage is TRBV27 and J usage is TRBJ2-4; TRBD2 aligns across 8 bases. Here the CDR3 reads CASSVAGPTLKNIQYF. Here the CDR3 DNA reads TGTGCCAGCAGTGTAGCGGGACCCACACTCAAAAACATTCAGTACTTC.